This T cell receptor (beta chain) was captured by sequencing in a study of T cell repertoires in cytomegalovirus infection. Across the study: The authors used CMV epitopes that were HLA-C-restricted (recently identified) and HLA-B-restricted (well studied). From public TCR beta signatures came an indication of both CMV infection and matching HLA type. Study-level points and caveats: Dominating the ex vivo response were HLA-C-restricted CMV-specific TCR beta clonotypes.

Comments on this clonotype: Its target is not known.

V was pared by 3 bases and J by 10 bases, with 7 bases of the junction left unmatched. Germline assignment: CDR1 KGHDR and CDR2 SFDVKD. The CDR3 is 15 amino acids. Each CDR3 protein is one row after TCRdb ran MiXCR on the reads. Found here are approximately 770,000 distinct CDR3 sequences, approximately 32% of them singletons; the top ten hold about 12%. This specimen consisted of cultured CD8+ T cells from PBMCs, obtained from culture after CMV antigen stimulation. This rearrangement joins TRBV24-1 to TRBJ2-1; TRBD2 aligns across 11 bases. This clonotype originated in a human donor in good health (CMV status not recorded). Some clones in this sample may be carry-over from other donors' samples. This CDR3 reads CATSDTTSGEREQFF. The CDR3 nucleotides read TGTGCCACCAGTGATACGACTAGCGGGGAACGGGAGCAGTTCTTC.